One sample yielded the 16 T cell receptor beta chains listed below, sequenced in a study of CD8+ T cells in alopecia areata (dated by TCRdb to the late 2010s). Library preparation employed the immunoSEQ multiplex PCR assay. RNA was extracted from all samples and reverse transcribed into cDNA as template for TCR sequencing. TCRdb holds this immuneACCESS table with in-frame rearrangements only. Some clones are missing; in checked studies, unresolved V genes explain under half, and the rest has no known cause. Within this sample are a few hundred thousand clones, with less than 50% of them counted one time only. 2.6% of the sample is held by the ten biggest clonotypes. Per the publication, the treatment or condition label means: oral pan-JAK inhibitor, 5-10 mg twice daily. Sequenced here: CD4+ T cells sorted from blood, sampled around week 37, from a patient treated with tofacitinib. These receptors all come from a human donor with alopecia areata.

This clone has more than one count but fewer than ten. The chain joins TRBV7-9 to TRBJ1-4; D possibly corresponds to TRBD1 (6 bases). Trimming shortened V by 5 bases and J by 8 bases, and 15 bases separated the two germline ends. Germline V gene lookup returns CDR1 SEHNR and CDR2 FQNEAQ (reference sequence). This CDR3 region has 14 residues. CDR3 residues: CASSRTAGREKLFF. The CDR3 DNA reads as TGTGCCAGCAGCCGGACAGCCGGACGGGAAAAACTGTTTTTT.

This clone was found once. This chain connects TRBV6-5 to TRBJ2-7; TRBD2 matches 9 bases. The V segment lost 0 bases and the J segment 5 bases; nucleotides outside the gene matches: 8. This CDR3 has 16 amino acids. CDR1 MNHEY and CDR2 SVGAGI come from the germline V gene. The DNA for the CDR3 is TGTGCCAGCAGTTACTCGTCGGGACTAGCTCCCAACGAGCAGTACTTC. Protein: CASSYSSGLAPNEQYF.

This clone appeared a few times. The DNA for the CDR3 is TGTGCCAGTAGCCTAGGATGGGGCAATACGCAGTATTTT. Encoded protein: CASSLGWGNTQYF. J is TRBJ2-3 and V is TRBV19; a weak D match, TRBD1 (5 bases). Trimming cost V 6 bases and J 7 bases, with 14 bases left between them. This CDR3 has 13 residues. The germline gives CDR1 LNHDA, CDR2 SQIVND (reference sequence).

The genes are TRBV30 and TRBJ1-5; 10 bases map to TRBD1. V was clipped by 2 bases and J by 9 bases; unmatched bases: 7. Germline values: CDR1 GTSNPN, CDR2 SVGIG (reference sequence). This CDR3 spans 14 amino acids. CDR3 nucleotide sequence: TGTGCCTGGAGTTTAGGGACAGGGGAGTTGCCCCAGCATTTT. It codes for CAWSLGTGELPQHF.

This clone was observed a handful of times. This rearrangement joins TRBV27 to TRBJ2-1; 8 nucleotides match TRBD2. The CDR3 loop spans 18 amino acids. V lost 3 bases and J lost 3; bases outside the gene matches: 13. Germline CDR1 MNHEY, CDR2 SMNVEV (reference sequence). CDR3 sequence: CASSLEAGVGLDYNEQFF. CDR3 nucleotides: TGTGCCAGCAGTTTGGAAGCGGGAGTAGGGTTGGACTACAATGAGCAGTTCTTC.

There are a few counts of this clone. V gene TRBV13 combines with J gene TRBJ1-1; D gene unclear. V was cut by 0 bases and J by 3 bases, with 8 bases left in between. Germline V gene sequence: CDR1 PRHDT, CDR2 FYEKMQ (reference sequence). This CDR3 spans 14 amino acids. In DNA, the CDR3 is TGTGCCAGCAGCTTAGGAGATGTTGACACTGAAGCTTTCTTT. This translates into CASSLGDVDTEAFF.

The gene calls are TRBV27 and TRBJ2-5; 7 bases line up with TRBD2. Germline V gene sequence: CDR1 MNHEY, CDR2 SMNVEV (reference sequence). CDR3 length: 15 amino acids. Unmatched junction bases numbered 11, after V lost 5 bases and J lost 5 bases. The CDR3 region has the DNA TGTGCCAGCAGTCGACTAGCACTAAAGGGGGAGACCCAGTACTTC. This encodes CASSRLALKGETQYF.

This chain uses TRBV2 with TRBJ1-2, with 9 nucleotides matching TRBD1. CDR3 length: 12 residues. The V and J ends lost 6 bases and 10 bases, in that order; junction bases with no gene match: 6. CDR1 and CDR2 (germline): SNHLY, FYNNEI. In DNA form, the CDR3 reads TGTGCCAGCAGATTCAGGACAGGGGACTACACCTTC. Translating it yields CASRFRTGDYTF.

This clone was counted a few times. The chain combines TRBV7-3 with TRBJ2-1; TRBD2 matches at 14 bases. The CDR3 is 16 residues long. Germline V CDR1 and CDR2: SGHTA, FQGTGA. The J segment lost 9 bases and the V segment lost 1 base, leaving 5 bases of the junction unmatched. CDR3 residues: CASSLMGLAGESEQFF. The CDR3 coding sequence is TGTGCCAGCAGCTTAATGGGACTAGCGGGAGAGTCTGAGCAGTTCTTC.

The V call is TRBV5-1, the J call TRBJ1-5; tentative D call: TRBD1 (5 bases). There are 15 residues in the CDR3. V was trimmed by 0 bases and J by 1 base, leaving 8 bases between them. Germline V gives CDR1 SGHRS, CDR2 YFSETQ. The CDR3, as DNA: TGCGCCAGCAGCTTGGAAGGGGTAAGCAATCAGCCCCAGCATTTT. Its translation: CASSLEGVSNQPQHF. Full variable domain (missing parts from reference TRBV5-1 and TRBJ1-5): KAGVTQTPRYLIKTRGQQVTLSCSPISGHRSVSWYQQTPGQGLQFLFEYFSETQRNKGNFPGRFSGRQFSNSRSEMNVSTLELGDSALYLCASSLEGVSNQPQHFGDGTRLSIL.

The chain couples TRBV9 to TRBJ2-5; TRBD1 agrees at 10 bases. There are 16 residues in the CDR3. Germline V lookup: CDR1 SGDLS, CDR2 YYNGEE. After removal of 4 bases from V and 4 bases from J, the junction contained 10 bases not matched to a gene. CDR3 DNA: TGTGCCAGCAGCTCACACCGGACAGGGGGAGCAGAGACCCAGTACTTC. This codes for CASSSHRTGGAETQYF.

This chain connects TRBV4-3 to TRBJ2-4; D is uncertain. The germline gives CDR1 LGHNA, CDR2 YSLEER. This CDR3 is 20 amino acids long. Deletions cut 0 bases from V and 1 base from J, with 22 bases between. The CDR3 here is CASSQDWGLQPKMAKNIQYF. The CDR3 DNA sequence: TGCGCCAGCAGCCAAGATTGGGGTCTACAACCGAAGATGGCCAAAAACATTCAGTACTTC.

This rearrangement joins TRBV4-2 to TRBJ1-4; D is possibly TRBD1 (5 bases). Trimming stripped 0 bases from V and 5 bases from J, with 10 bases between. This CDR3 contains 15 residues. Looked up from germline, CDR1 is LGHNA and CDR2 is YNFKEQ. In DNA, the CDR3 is TGTGCCAGCAGCCAAGATGTGGGACGGAATGAAAAACTGTTTTTT. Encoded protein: CASSQDVGRNEKLFF.

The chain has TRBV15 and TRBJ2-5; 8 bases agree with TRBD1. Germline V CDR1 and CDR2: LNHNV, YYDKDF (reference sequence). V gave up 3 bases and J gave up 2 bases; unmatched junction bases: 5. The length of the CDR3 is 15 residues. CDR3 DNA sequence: TGTGCCACCAGCAGTGACGGACAGGGACAAGAGACCCAGTACTTC. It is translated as CATSSDGQGQETQYF.

CDR3 protein: CSVEDSAAGGPDTQYF. For the CDR3, the DNA is TGCAGCGTTGAAGATAGCGCCGCGGGAGGGCCAGATACGCAGTATTTT. This chain connects TRBV29-1 to TRBJ2-3, with 9 bases aligning to TRBD2. The germline V gene has CDR1 SQVTM and CDR2 ANQGSEA. The ends lost 0 bases at V and 4 bases at J; junction bases unmatched: 8. The CDR3 covers 16 residues.

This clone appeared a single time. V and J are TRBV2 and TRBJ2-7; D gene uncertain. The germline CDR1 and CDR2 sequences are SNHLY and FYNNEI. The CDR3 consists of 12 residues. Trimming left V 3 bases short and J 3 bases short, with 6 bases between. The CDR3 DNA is TGTGCCAGCAGTGACCGCAACTACGAGCAGTACTTC. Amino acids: CASSDRNYEQYF.